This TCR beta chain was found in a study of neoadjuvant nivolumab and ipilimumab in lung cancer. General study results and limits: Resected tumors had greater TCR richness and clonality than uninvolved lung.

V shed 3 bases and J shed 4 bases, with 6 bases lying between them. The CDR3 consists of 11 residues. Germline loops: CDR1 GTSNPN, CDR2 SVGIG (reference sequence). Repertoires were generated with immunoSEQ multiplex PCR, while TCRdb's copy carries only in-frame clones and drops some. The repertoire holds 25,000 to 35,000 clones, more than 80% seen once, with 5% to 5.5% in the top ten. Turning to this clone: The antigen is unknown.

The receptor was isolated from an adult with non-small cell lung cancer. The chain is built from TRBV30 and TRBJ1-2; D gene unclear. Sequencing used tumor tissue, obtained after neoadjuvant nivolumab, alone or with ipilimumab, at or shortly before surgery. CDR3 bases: TGTGCCTGGAGCGAACCCTATGGCTACACCTTC. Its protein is CAWSEPYGYTF.